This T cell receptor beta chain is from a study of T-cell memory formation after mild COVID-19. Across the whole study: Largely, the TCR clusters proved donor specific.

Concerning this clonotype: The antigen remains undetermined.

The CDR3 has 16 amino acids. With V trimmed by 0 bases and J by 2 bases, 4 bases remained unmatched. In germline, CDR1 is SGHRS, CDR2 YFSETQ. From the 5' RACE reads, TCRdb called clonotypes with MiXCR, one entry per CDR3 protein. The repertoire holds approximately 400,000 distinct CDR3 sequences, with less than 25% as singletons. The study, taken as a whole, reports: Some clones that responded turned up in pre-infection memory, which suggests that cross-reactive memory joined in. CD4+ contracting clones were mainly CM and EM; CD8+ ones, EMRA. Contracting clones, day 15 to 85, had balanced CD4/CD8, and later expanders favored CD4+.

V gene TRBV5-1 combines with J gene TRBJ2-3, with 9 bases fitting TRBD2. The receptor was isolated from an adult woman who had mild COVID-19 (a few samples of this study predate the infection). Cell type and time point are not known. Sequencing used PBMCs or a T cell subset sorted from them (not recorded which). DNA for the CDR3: TGCGCCAGCAGCTTGGGTGCTAGCGGGGACACAGATACGCAGTATTTT. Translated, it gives CASSLGASGDTDTQYF.